The 21 T cell receptor beta chains in this list originate from one sample, sequenced in a study of a mutant IDH1 vaccine in newly diagnosed glioma. Their antigens are not known. Clones were sequenced by immunoSEQ multiplex PCR, and TCRdb holds only the in-frame ones, with some missing. In the table there are about 84,000 clones, approximately 80% of which are singletons. Specified time point: week 47, end of study. Each dose of the vaccine consisted of 300 ug of mutant IDH1 20-mer peptide, with topical imiquimod. The input for sequencing was PBMCs, taken from a glioma patient whose treatment included an IDH1 peptide vaccine. These receptors originate from a man aged 40-50 years with glioma.

The chain carries TRBV9 and TRBJ2-1, with D perhaps TRBD1 (6 bases). V lost 0 bases and J 5 bases, leaving 15 bases between the germline ends. This CDR3 comprises 16 residues. Germline CDR1 reads SGDLS; CDR2 reads YYNGEE. CDR3 loop: CASSVGTSGGHNEQFF. As DNA, the CDR3 is TGTGCCAGCAGCGTAGGAACTAGTGGGGGCCACAATGAGCAGTTCTTC.

The chain recombines TRBV5-8 with TRBJ2-5; D is undetermined. Trimming removed 0 bases at V and 13 bases at J, with 7 bases between. This CDR3 is 10 amino acids long. The germline V gene has CDR1 SGHTS and CDR2 YDEGEE. CDR3 residues: CASSLAGVYF. CDR3 DNA: TGTGCCAGCAGCTTGGCCGGTGTGTACTTC.

The genes are TRBV11-3 and TRBJ2-7; weak D call: TRBD1 (5 bases). V was clipped by 4 bases and J by 0 bases, with 10 bases between them. The germline V gene encodes CDR1 SGHNT and CDR2 YENEEA. The CDR3 consists of 14 residues. CDR3 region: CASSSTESSYEQYF. The CDR3 nucleotides read TGTGCCAGCAGCTCGACAGAGAGCTCCTACGAGCAGTACTTC.

The chain uses TRBV19 and TRBJ2-1; 11 positions agree with TRBD2. The germline gives CDR1 LNHDA, CDR2 SQIVND (reference sequence). Germline trimming cut 4 bases from V and 4 bases from J; bases unmatched to any gene: 3. This CDR3 comprises 15 residues. CDR3 in amino acids: CASSTTSGVYNEQFF. In nucleotides, the CDR3 is TGTGCCAGTAGTACGACTAGCGGGGTTTACAATGAGCAGTTCTTC. The full variable domain, in which reference TRBV19 and TRBJ2-1 provide the parts outside the CDR3, is DGGITQSPKYLFRKEGQNVTLSCEQNLNHDAMYWYRQDPGQGLRLIYYSQIVNDFQKGDIAEGYSVSREKKESFPLTVTSAQKNPTAFYLCASSTTSGVYNEQFFGPGTRLTVL.

The chain employs TRBV7-9 and TRBJ2-7; 13 positions agree with TRBD2. Unmatched junction bases numbered 6, after V lost 3 bases and J lost 7 bases. This CDR3 spans 15 amino acids. Germline loops: CDR1 SEHNR, CDR2 FQNEAQ (reference sequence). CDR3 DNA sequence: TGTGCCAGCAGCTTGTGGACTAGCGGGGGTGATGAGCAGTACTTC. As protein: CASSLWTSGGDEQYF. The full variable domain, with the rest looked up from reference TRBV7-9 and TRBJ2-7, is DTGVSQNPRHKITKRGQNVTFRCDPISEHNRLYWYRQTLGQGPEFLTYFQNEAQLEKSRLLSDRFSAERPKGSFSTLEIQRTEQGDSAMYLCASSLWTSGGDEQYFGPGTRLTVT.

The rearrangement joins TRBV2 to TRBJ2-3; D is uncertain. CDR1 is SNHLY and CDR2 is FYNNEI in the germline V gene. The V end lost 5 bases, the J end lost 2 bases, and 11 bases lay between the germline ends. The CDR3 loop spans 14 amino acids. CDR3 protein: CASSLSDYTDTQYF. CDR3 in DNA: TGTGCCAGCAGTTTGAGCGATTACACAGATACGCAGTATTTT.

The V and J genes are TRBV27 and TRBJ1-2; D may be TRBD1 (5 bases). This CDR3 is built from 13 residues. Germline V lookup: CDR1 MNHEY, CDR2 SMNVEV (reference sequence). The V and J ends lost 0 bases and 8 bases respectively, with 10 bases between them. The CDR3 region has the DNA TGTGCCAGCAGTTTATCAGGGGTGCGGGGCTACACCTTC. Protein: CASSLSGVRGYTF.

The chain combines TRBV29-1 with TRBJ2-3, with TRBD2 as a possible D gene (5 bases). Germline V gene data show CDR1 as SQVTM and CDR2 as ANQGSEA. The CDR3 contains 12 residues. The V end lost 7 bases, the J end lost 2 bases, and 10 bases lay between the germline ends. As DNA, the CDR3 is TGCAGCGGGACGAGGGTCACAGATACGCAGTATTTT. Translated: CSGTRVTDTQYF.

This clone occurred once. V usage is TRBV5-8 and J usage is TRBJ2-2; 9 bases are shared with TRBD1. The CDR3 totals 19 residues. V shed 4 bases and J 7 bases; nucleotides not matched to a gene: 20. Germline V CDR1 and CDR2: SGHTS, YDEGEE. The CDR3 loop is CASSAGGQGPRVAGGELFF. Written as DNA, the CDR3 is TGTGCCAGCAGCGCGGGTGGACAGGGGCCGCGGGTAGCCGGCGGGGAGCTGTTTTTT.

The rearrangement links TRBV19 to TRBJ1-1; possible D gene TRBD1, 5 bases. V dropped 3 bases and J dropped 1 base, with 12 bases sitting between them. Per germline, CDR1 LNHDA and CDR2 SQIVND (reference sequence). The CDR3 has 15 amino acids. The CDR3 sequence: CASSIGGVGNTEAFF. For the CDR3, the DNA is TGTGCCAGTAGTATTGGGGGGGTTGGGAACACTGAAGCTTTCTTT.

This chain joins TRBV19 and TRBJ2-7, with 10 bases identical to TRBD2. The germline V gene has CDR1 LNHDA and CDR2 SQIVND (reference sequence). The CDR3 runs to 15 residues. V shed 5 bases and J 5 bases; nucleotides not matched to a gene: 9. The CDR3 DNA reads as TGTGCCAGTAGTCCAGGACTAGCGGAGTTCGACGAGCAGTACTTC. Its translation: CASSPGLAEFDEQYF.

The chain links TRBV18 to TRBJ2-1, with 11 bases aligning to TRBD2. V gave up 6 bases and J gave up 6 bases; unmatched junction bases: 10. The CDR3 consists of 16 residues. Germline V CDR1 and CDR2: KGHSH, LQKENI. CDR3 nucleotides: TGTGCCAGCTCCTTGGGGGTACTAGCGGGAGCCAATGAGCAGTTCTTC. Translating gives CASSLGVLAGANEQFF.

This chain links TRBV28 with TRBJ1-2; perhaps TRBD1 as D (5 bases). Trimming removed 5 bases at V and 0 bases at J, with 10 bases between. The CDR3 length is 14 residues. The germline V gene has CDR1 MDHEN and CDR2 SYDVKM. CDR3 amino acids: CASSPGGANYGYTF. The CDR3 DNA sequence: TGTGCCAGCAGTCCGGGGGGGGCTAACTATGGCTACACCTTC.

The rearrangement uses TRBV7-9 and TRBJ1-2; D is unclear. Germline loops: CDR1 SEHNR, CDR2 FQNEAQ (reference sequence). The CDR3 extends over 14 amino acids. Deletions cut 5 bases from V and 5 bases from J, with 15 bases between. CDR3 DNA sequence: TGTGCCAGCAGCCCCTATACAGCCTTGTATGGCTACACCTTC. It is translated as CASSPYTALYGYTF.

The V and J genes are TRBV2 and TRBJ2-3, with D unresolved. Germline V CDR1 and CDR2: SNHLY, FYNNEI. This CDR3 region has 14 residues. V was shortened by 1 base and J by 2 bases, with 7 bases between the two germline ends. CDR3 nucleotides: TGTGCCAGCAGTGAAGACAGAGTCACAGATACGCAGTATTTT. This sequence encodes CASSEDRVTDTQYF.

The chain employs TRBV5-4 and TRBJ1-1, with D perhaps matching TRBD1 (6 bases). Germline CDR1 reads SGHNT; CDR2 reads YYREEE (reference sequence). V was pared by 3 bases and J by 7 bases, with 13 bases between. This CDR3 is built from 13 residues. The CDR3 sequence is CASSSKGGIEAFF. DNA for the CDR3: TGTGCCAGCAGCTCCAAGGGGGGGATTGAAGCTTTCTTT.

V and J are TRBV11-1 and TRBJ2-7; 7 bases match TRBD1. The V gene's germline CDR1 is SGHAT and CDR2 FQDESV (reference sequence). Losses at the gene ends were 8 bases for V and 1 base for J; bases not matched to a gene: 8. This CDR3 is 14 amino acids long. The chain's CDR3 is CASARTGVSYEQYF. The CDR3 DNA follows: TGTGCCAGCGCCCGGACAGGAGTATCCTACGAGCAGTACTTC. Together with reference TRBV11-1 and TRBJ2-7, the CDR3 gives the full variable domain: EAEVAQSPRYKITEKSQAVAFWCDPISGHATLYWYRQILGQGPELLVQFQDESVVDDSQLPKDRFSAERLKGVDSTLKIQPAELGDSAMYLCASARTGVSYEQYFGPGTRLTVT.

The chain carries TRBV5-5 and TRBJ2-7, with 7 bases lining up with TRBD1. CDR3 size: 14 residues. In germline, CDR1 is SGHKS, CDR2 YYEKEE (reference sequence). The V segment lost 4 bases and the J segment 6 bases; nucleotides outside the gene matches: 10. CDR3 in DNA: TGTGCCAGCAGCCAAGGACAGGCCTACCTCGAGCAGTACTTC. The encoded protein is CASSQGQAYLEQYF. Variable domain in full (rest from reference TRBV5-5 and TRBJ2-7): DAGVTQSPTHLIKTRGQQVTLRCSPISGHKSVSWYQQVLGQGPQFIFQYYEKEERGRGNFPDRFSARQFPNYSSELNVNALLLGDSALYLCASSQGQAYLEQYFGPGTRLTVT.

The genes are TRBV4-1 and TRBJ2-7; TRBD2 aligns across 8 bases. Trimming took 1 base from V and 2 from J; bases not matched to a gene: 10. The CDR3 extends over 17 amino acids. CDR1 is MGHRA and CDR2 is YSYEKL in the germline V gene. The CDR3 DNA reads TGCGCCAGCAGCCAAGGAAACAGCGGGAGAGGCGCCTACGAGCAGTACTTC. Translating gives CASSQGNSGRGAYEQYF.

The chain carries TRBV27 and TRBJ2-5; 9 nucleotides align to TRBD2. V lost 5 bases, J lost 5 bases, and 9 bases stayed unmatched. The CDR3 length is 15 residues. CDR1 is MNHEY and CDR2 is SMNVEV in the germline V gene (reference sequence). The CDR3 DNA sequence: TGTGCCAGCAGTCCCTTAGCGGGAGTAGCGGAGACCCAGTACTTC. Translated, it gives CASSPLAGVAETQYF.

This clone showed up just once. This chain links TRBV27 with TRBJ2-7; D gene ambiguous. Germline CDR1 is MNHEY and CDR2 is SMNVEV (reference sequence). Trimming removed 8 bases from V and 2 bases from J, with 16 bases in between. CDR3 length: 14 amino acids. The CDR3 here is CASGRTLGPYEQYF. The CDR3 bases are TGTGCCAGCGGACGCACTCTAGGCCCCTACGAGCAGTACTTC.